This T cell receptor (beta chain) was obtained from a study of blood T cell repertoires in COVID-19. CDR1 and CDR2 (germline): DFQATT, SNEGSKA (reference sequence). V trimming: 3 bases; J trimming: 0 bases; junction bases outside the gene matches: 16. The length of the CDR3 is 19 residues. Some clones are missing from TCRdb's copy, which holds only in-frame ones; the method was immunoSEQ multiplex PCR. The data hold over 300,000 clones, with approximately 90% observed a single time. The sequence derives from a woman between 40 and 50 years old who had recovered from COVID-19. Sequencing input: PBMCs or T cells enriched from blood (not recorded which). J is TRBJ2-1 and V is TRBV20-1; 8 bases agree with TRBD1. CDR3 in DNA: TGCAGTGCTAGTGTACTACAGGGGGAGTTTTTTAGCTCCTACAATGAGCAGTTCTTC. Translated: CSASVLQGEFFSSYNEQFF.